These 7 T cell receptor beta chains were all obtained from the same sample, sequenced in a study of T cell repertoires in cytomegalovirus infection. These receptors lack a known antigen. TCRdb reanalysed the reads using MiXCR and keeps one entry per CDR3 protein. The data contain some 700,000 distinct CDR3 sequences, around a third of them singletons. This sample comprised cultured PBMCs, obtained from culture after CMV antigen stimulation. The source is a human donor in good health (CMV status not recorded). Some clones in this sample may be carry-over from other donors' samples.

This clonotype came up a few times. The chain uses TRBV7-9 and TRBJ1-1; D gene uncertain. Germline CDR1 and CDR2: SEHNR and FQNEAQ (reference sequence). The CDR3 sequence is 14 residues long. Deletions cut 0 bases from V and 0 bases from J, with 5 bases between. The CDR3 bases are TGTGCCAGCAGCTTAGCGCTCGTGAACACTGAAGCTTTCTTT. Protein product: CASSLALVNTEAFF.

The chain links TRBV27 to TRBJ2-5; D is unresolved. The CDR3 spans 15 residues. Germline V lookup: CDR1 MNHEY, CDR2 SMNVEV (reference sequence). Trimming cost V 2 bases and J 1 base, with 11 bases left between them. The CDR3 DNA sequence: TGTGCCAGCAGTTTAATTAAGGCGGCCCAAGAGACCCAGTACTTC. Amino acid sequence: CASSLIKAAQETQYF.

This chain connects TRBV10-3 to TRBJ1-5; D unclear. The V end lost 2 bases, the J end lost 4 bases, and 6 bases lay between the germline ends. The germline gives CDR1 ENHRY, CDR2 SYGVKD. The CDR3 runs 13 residues. The CDR3 loop is CAISERVNQPQHF. The CDR3 DNA follows: TGTGCCATCAGTGAGAGGGTAAATCAGCCCCAGCATTTT.

This sequence joins TRBV3-1 and TRBJ2-1; D call uncertain. The CDR3 covers 15 residues. Trimming removed 3 bases from V and 0 bases from J, with 9 bases in between. The V gene's germline CDR1 is LGHDT and CDR2 YNNKEL (reference sequence). The CDR3 is CASSHKISSYNEQFF. The CDR3 DNA is TGTGCCAGCAGCCATAAAATCAGCTCCTACAATGAGCAGTTCTTC.

The chain joins TRBV2 to TRBJ1-5; 11 bases align to TRBD1. With 4 bases clipped from V and 7 bases from J, the junction kept 3 bases outside the gene matches. This CDR3 is built from 14 residues. The germline gives CDR1 SNHLY, CDR2 FYNNEI. CDR3 in amino acids: CASSGDRGRQPQHF. The CDR3 nucleotides are TGTGCCAGCAGTGGGGACAGGGGGAGGCAGCCCCAGCATTTT.

The CDR3 coding sequence is TGCGCCAGCAGCCCGGGAACCAGGGTGGGAGAGACCCAGTACTTC. Its protein product is CASSPGTRVGETQYF. The rearrangement joins TRBV5-1 to TRBJ2-5; perhaps D is TRBD1 or TRBD2 (5 bases each). V lost 4 bases and J 4 bases, leaving 17 bases between the germline ends. Per germline, CDR1 SGHRS and CDR2 YFSETQ. This CDR3 spans 15 amino acids.

The gene calls are TRBV12-5 and TRBJ2-5, with 9 bases aligning to TRBD2. CDR3 size: 18 residues. Trimming at V came to 2 bases and at J to 4 bases, leaving 14 bases not matched to a gene. Germline V CDR1 and CDR2: LGHNT, FRNRAP. The CDR3: CASGLPRGGLAGRETQYF. In DNA form, the CDR3 reads TGTGCTAGTGGTTTGCCACGAGGTGGTCTAGCGGGAAGAGAGACCCAGTACTTC.